The next 20 T cell receptor beta chains were all read from a single sample in a study of response to subunit inactivated influenza vaccine. Using its own MiXCR run on the RT-PCR reads, TCRdb lists one record per CDR3 protein. Found here are more than 400,000 distinct CDR3 sequences, under 8.5% of them singletons; the top ten hold over 10%. The specimen was PBMCs from blood, collected roughly 24 months after vaccination. These receptors were taken from a man between 50 and 69 years old who received an inactivated influenza vaccine.

This clonotype was counted between two and nine times. This chain links TRBV11-2 with TRBJ2-7; 16 nucleotides match TRBD2. CDR1 SGHAT and CDR2 FQNNGV come from the germline V gene. Trimming took 4 bases from V and 10 from J; bases not matched to a gene: 16. This CDR3 contains 18 residues. CDR3 amino acids: CASSSLPGTSGRAIDQYF. The DNA of the CDR3 is TGTGCCAGCAGCTCTTTACCCGGGACTAGCGGGAGGGCTATAGACCAGTACTTC.

In its sample, this clonotype was seen a few times. The chain has TRBV29-1 and TRBJ2-7, with a possible D match to TRBD2 (6 bases). The CDR3 spans 13 residues. Germline V gene data show CDR1 as SQVTM and CDR2 as ANQGSEA. The V end was cut by 5 bases, the J end by 0 bases, with 11 bases between. Here the CDR3 DNA reads TGCAGCGTTTATCACGGGAGCTCCTACGAGCAGTACTTC. Protein: CSVYHGSSYEQYF.

The table lists this clonotype with a few counts. The V call is TRBV10-3, the J call TRBJ2-1, with D tentatively TRBD2 (6 bases). The V gene's germline CDR1 is ENHRY and CDR2 SYGVKD. This CDR3 has 14 amino acids. V lost 8 bases and J 9 bases, leaving 20 bases between the germline ends. The DNA of the CDR3 is TGTGCCATCGGGCGGGTCAGCGGGCGGGGTGAGCAGTTCTTC. Its translation is CAIGRVSGRGEQFF.

There are many counts of this clonotype. This sequence joins TRBV29-1 and TRBJ2-1, with a tentative D call TRBD2 (6 bases). Germline CDR1 is SQVTM and CDR2 is ANQGSEA. The germline V and J ends were trimmed by 7 bases and 3 bases, with 19 bases remaining between them. This CDR3 comprises 15 residues. The CDR3 loop is CSAPRSGVFYNEQFF. CDR3 sequence (DNA): TGCAGCGCACCCCGGTCGGGGGTGTTCTACAATGAGCAGTTCTTC.

This clonotype was counted only a few times. This chain joins TRBV29-1 and TRBJ1-1; D remains unclear. CDR3 length: 13 amino acids. The ends were cut back, 4 bases at V and 3 bases at J, with 12 bases in the middle. CDR1 SQVTM and CDR2 ANQGSEA come from the germline V gene. CDR3 in DNA: TGCAGCGTTGCCTCGCGGCGGGACACTGAAGCTTTCTTT. Translated: CSVASRRDTEAFF.

A note on this clonotype: Since a much larger clone is just one base distant, this may be a read error. The chain is built from TRBV11-2 and TRBJ2-5, with D possibly being TRBD2 (5 bases). Trimming removed 1 base from V and 4 bases from J, with 13 bases in between. Germline V gene data show CDR1 as SGHAT and CDR2 as FQNNGV. CDR3 length equals 15 residues. CDR3 DNA sequence: TGTGCCAGCAGCTTAGCCTTCCGGGGTGTAGAGACCCAGTACTTC. This codes for CASSLAFRGVETQYF.

This clonotype was seen only a few times. The germline gene is not matched at one end of the junction; a read error may be the cause. V and J are TRBV7-2 and TRBJ2-3; TRBD1 matches 7 bases. Per the germline V gene, CDR1 is SGHTA and CDR2 is FQGNSA. The CDR3 has 16 residues. CDR3 sequence: CASSLYRDRSTDTQYF. Here the CDR3 DNA reads TGTGCCAGTAGCTTATACCGGGACAGATCTACAGATACGCAGTATTTT.

The chain employs TRBV10-3 and TRBJ2-3; D unclear. V was pared by 2 bases and J by 2 bases, with 17 bases between. The CDR3 is 17 residues long. CDR1 and CDR2 from the germline V gene are ENHRY and SYGVKD. CDR3 sequence: CAISETIGRMNTDTQYF. In DNA, the CDR3 is TGTGCCATCAGTGAGACGATAGGACGGATGAACACAGATACGCAGTATTTT.

The sample holds a few counts of this clonotype. V gene TRBV24-1 combines with J gene TRBJ2-2; D tentatively reads TRBD1 or TRBD2 (5 bases each). The ends were cut back, 4 bases at V and 3 bases at J, with 8 bases in the middle. The CDR3 has 14 amino acids. The V gene's germline CDR1 is KGHDR and CDR2 SFDVKD. The CDR3 region is CATSEGTYTGELFF. The CDR3 coding sequence is TGTGCCACCAGTGAAGGGACGTACACCGGGGAGCTGTTTTTT.

V is TRBV3-1 and J is TRBJ2-7; 8 positions match TRBD2. CDR3 length: 15 amino acids. The germline gives CDR1 LGHDT, CDR2 YNNKEL (reference sequence). V dropped 2 bases and J dropped 6; count of bases not matched to a gene: 9. Here the CDR3 reads CASSQITGGPGEQYF. CDR3 nucleotides: TGTGCCAGCAGCCAAATCACGGGAGGGCCGGGCGAGCAGTACTTC.

This clonotype has just a few counts. In DNA form, the CDR3 reads TGTGCCAGCAGCCCTCGGGGGGGACGTTTTAGAAATTCACCCCTCCACTTT. This gives the protein CASSPRGGRFRNSPLHF. The V and J genes are TRBV3-1 and TRBJ1-6; TRBD1 is a possible D gene (5 bases). V was cut by 4 bases and J by 7 bases, with 20 bases left in between. The CDR3 is 17 amino acids. Germline CDR1 reads LGHDT; CDR2 reads YNNKEL (reference sequence).

This clonotype was seen many times. The V call is TRBV18, the J call TRBJ2-7, with D possibly TRBD1 on 8 matching bases. Germline CDR1 is KGHSH and CDR2 is LQKENI. This CDR3 is built from 13 residues. V was cut by 3 bases and J by 6 bases, with 12 bases left in between. In DNA form, the CDR3 reads TGTGCCAGCTCACCGACAGGGGAGGGCGAGCAGTACTTC. This sequence encodes CASSPTGEGEQYF. Supplemented by reference TRBV18 and TRBJ2-7, the full variable domain reads NAGVMQNPRHLVRRRGQEARLRCSPMKGHSHVYWYRQLPEEGLKFMVYLQKENIIDESGMPKERFSAEFPKEGPSILRIQQVVRGDSAAYFCASSPTGEGEQYFGPGTRLTVT.

The V call is TRBV4-2, the J call TRBJ1-1; the match to TRBD1 covers 10 bases. The junction had 7 bases not matched to a gene; V was cut back by 4 bases and J by 5 bases. The CDR3 runs 15 residues. Germline V CDR1 and CDR2: LGHNA, YNFKEQ. CDR3 coding DNA: TGTGCCAGCAGCCGCGAGGACAGGGGGAATACTGAAGCTTTCTTT. It codes for CASSREDRGNTEAFF.

The rearrangement uses TRBV20-1 and TRBJ2-3; D possibly uses TRBD1 or TRBD2 (5 bases each). V lost 5 bases and J 0 bases, leaving 12 bases between the germline ends. This CDR3 spans 14 amino acids. Looked up from germline, CDR1 is DFQATT and CDR2 is SNEGSKA (reference sequence). The CDR3 DNA reads as TGCAGTGCTGGGGGACCTTCTAGCACAGATACGCAGTATTTT. Protein product: CSAGGPSSTDTQYF.

The rearrangement joins TRBV18 to TRBJ2-5; TRBD1 or TRBD2 may be the D gene (5 bases each). CDR1 and CDR2 (germline): KGHSH, LQKENI. Trimming stripped 1 base from V and 0 bases from J, with 9 bases between. The CDR3 loop spans 15 amino acids. Written as DNA, the CDR3 is TGTGCCAGCTCACCACGAAGAGGGGACCAAGAGACCCAGTACTTC. It yields the protein CASSPRRGDQETQYF.

There are many counts of this clonotype. The chain employs TRBV2 and TRBJ1-5; no clear D. V was cut by 4 bases and J by 4 bases, with 14 bases left in between. Germline-derived CDR1 and CDR2 are SNHLY and FYNNEI. The CDR3 spans 15 residues. The CDR3 sequence is CASSGGIWGNQPQHF. The CDR3, as DNA: TGTGCCAGCAGTGGGGGAATTTGGGGTAATCAGCCCCAGCATTTT.

This clonotype was found many times. The V call is TRBV29-1, the J call TRBJ2-7, with unresolved D. The V and J ends lost 4 bases and 2 bases respectively, with 12 bases between them. The CDR3 covers 13 residues. CDR1 is SQVTM and CDR2 is ANQGSEA in the germline V gene. The CDR3 DNA reads as TGCAGCGTTGTTCAGTTCCCACCCTACGAGCAGTACTTC. This gives the protein CSVVQFPPYEQYF.

The chain joins TRBV12-3 or TRBV12-4 to TRBJ1-2, with TRBD1 identical over 8 bases. V lost 6 bases, J lost 6 bases, and 6 bases stayed unmatched. The CDR3 is made up of 13 amino acids. CDR3 bases: TGTGCCAGCAGGGGGGACAGGTCAGATGGCTACACCTTC. It encodes CASRGDRSDGYTF.

This clonotype came up a few times. V is TRBV11-3 and J is TRBJ2-1, with 9 positions matching TRBD1. The CDR3 runs to 14 residues. With 5 bases clipped from V and 8 bases from J, the junction kept 7 bases outside the gene matches. CDR1 is SGHNT, CDR2 YENEEA, per germline. This CDR3 reads CASSVQGAVDEQFF. In DNA form, the CDR3 reads TGTGCCAGCAGCGTACAGGGGGCGGTCGATGAGCAGTTCTTC.

The chain uses TRBV5-1 and TRBJ2-1, with D perhaps TRBD2 (5 bases). Germline V gene sequence: CDR1 SGHRS, CDR2 YFSETQ. Trimming took 4 bases from V and 9 from J, leaving 20 bases between them. The CDR3 totals 15 residues. CDR3 protein: CASSRYSGGPGEQFF. DNA of the CDR3: TGCGCCAGCAGCCGATACTCCGGCGGGCCAGGTGAGCAGTTCTTC.